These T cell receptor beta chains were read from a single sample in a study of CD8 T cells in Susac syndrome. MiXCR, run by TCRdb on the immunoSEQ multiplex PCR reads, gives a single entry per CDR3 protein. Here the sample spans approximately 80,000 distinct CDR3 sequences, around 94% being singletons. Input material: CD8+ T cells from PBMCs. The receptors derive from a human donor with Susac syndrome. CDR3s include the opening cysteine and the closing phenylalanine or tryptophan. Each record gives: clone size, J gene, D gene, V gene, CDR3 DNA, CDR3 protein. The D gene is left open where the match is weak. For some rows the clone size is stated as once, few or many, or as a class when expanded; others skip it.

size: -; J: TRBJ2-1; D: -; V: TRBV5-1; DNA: TGCGCCAGCAGCTTGTTCAATGAGCAGTTCTTC; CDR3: CASSLFNEQFF
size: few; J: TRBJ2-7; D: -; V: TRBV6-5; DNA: TGTGCCAGCCCCGACCGGTACGAGCAGTACTTC; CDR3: CASPDRYEQYF
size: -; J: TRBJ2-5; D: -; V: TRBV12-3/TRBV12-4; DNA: TGTGCCAGCAGGTTGACAGAGGAAGGGGAAGAGACCCAGTACTTC; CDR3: CASRLTEEGEETQYF
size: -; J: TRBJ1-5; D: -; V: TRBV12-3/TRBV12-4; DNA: TGTGCCAGCAGCCCATCATCAGCGCAAGGACAGCCCCAGCATTTT; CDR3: CASSPSSAQGQPQHF
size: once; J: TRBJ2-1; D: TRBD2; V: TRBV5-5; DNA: TGTGCCAGCAGCTTAACCGGGACTAGACCGTACAATGAGCAGTTCTTC; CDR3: CASSLTGTRPYNEQFF
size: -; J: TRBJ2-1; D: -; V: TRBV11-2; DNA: TGTGCCAGCAGCTTAGCTGCCAATGAGCAGTTCTTC; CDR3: CASSLAANEQFF
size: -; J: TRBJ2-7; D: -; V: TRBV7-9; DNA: TGTGCCAGCAGCCCTTACGGGAACGAGCAGTACTTC; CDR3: CASSPYGNEQYF
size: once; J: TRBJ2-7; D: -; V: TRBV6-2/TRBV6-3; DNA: TGTGCCAGCAGTTACTCATCTCTCGAGCAGTACTTC; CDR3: CASSYSSLEQYF
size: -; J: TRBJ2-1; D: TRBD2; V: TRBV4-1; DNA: TGCGCCAGCAGCCAAGACGCTAGCGGGGGGGCCGATGAGCAGTTCTTC; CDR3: CASSQDASGGADEQFF
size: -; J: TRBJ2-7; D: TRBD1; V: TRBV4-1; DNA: TGCGCCAGCAGCCAGACAGGGGGCTACGAGCAGTACTTC; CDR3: CASSQTGGYEQYF
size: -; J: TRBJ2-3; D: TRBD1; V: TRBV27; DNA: TGTGCCAGCAGTTTTCAGGGGGCGCAAGATACGCAGTATTTT; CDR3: CASSFQGAQDTQYF
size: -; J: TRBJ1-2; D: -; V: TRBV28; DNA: TGTGCCAGCAGTTTCGGGGTAGGCTACACCTTC; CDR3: CASSFGVGYTF
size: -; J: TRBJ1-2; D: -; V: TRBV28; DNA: TGTGCCAGCAGTTTATGGGCAGGTTATGGCTACACCTTC; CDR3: CASSLWAGYGYTF
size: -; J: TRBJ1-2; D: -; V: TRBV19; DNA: TGTGCCAGTAGTAACCCCCGAGGGGCTAACTATGGCTACACCTTC; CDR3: CASSNPRGANYGYTF
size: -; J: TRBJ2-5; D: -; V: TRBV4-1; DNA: TGCGCCAGCAGCCAAGAAGAGACCCAGTACTTC; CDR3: CASSQEETQYF
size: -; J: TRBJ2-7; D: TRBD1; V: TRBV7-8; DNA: TGTGCCAGCAGGCATACAGGGGGAGGTGTTTACGAGCAGTACTTC; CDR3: CASRHTGGGVYEQYF
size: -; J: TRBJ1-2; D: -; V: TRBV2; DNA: TGTGCCAGCAGTGAGGGGGACACTACCTTC; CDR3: CASSEGDTTF
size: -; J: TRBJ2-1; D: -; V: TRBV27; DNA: TGTGCCAGCACAGGGCGGGCGATCTCCTACAATGAGCAGTTCTTC; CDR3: CASTGRAISYNEQFF
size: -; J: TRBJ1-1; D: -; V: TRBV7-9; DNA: TGTGCCATCCCTGGGCAGGGGAACACTGAAGCTTTCTTT; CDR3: CAIPGQGNTEAFF
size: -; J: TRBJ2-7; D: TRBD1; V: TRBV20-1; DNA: TGCAGTGCTAGAAACAGGGGTACCTACGAGCAGTACTTC; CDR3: CSARNRGTYEQYF
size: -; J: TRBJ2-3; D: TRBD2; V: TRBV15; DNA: TGTGCCACCAGCAGAGGGCTAGCGGGCCGAACAGATACGCAGTATTTT; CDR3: CATSRGLAGRTDTQYF
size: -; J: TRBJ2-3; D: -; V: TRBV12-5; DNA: TGTGCTAGTGGTTTGGATGGCACAGTAGATACGCAGTATTTT; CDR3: CASGLDGTVDTQYF